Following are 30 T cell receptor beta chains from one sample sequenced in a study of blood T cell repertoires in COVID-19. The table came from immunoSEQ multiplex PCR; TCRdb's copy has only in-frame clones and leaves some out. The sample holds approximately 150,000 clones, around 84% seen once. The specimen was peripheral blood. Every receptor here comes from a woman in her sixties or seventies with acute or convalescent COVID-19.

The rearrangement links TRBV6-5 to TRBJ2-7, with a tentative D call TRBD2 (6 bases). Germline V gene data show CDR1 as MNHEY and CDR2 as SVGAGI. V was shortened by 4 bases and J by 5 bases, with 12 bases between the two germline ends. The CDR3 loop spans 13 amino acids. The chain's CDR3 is CASSSPGVHEQYF. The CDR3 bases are TGTGCCAGCAGTTCGCCGGGGGTCCACGAGCAGTACTTC.

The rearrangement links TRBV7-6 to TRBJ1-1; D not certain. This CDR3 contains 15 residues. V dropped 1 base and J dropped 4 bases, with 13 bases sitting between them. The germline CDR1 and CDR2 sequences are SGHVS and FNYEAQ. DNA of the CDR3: TGTGCCAGCAGCTTAGTTGAGGGAACACCCACTGAAGCTTTCTTT. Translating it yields CASSLVEGTPTEAFF.

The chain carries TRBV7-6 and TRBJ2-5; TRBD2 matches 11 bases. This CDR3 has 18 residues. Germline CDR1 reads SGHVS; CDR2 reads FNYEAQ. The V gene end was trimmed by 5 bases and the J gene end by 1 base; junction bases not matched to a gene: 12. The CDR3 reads CASSPRGLAGGFQETQYF. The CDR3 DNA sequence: TGTGCCAGCAGCCCGCGGGGGCTAGCGGGGGGATTCCAAGAGACCCAGTACTTC.

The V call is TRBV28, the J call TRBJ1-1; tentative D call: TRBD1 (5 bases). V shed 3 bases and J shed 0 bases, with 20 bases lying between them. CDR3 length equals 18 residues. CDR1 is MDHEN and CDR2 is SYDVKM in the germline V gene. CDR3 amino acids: CASSLPGIGPRVNTEAFF. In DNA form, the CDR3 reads TGTGCCAGCAGTTTGCCAGGGATTGGGCCGAGAGTGAACACTGAAGCTTTCTTT.

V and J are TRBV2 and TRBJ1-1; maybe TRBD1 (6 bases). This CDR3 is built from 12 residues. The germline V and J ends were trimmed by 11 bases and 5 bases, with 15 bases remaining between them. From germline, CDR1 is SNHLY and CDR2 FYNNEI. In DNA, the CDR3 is TGTGCCGGGGACATATTTGGAACTGAAGCTTTCTTT. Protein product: CAGDIFGTEAFF.

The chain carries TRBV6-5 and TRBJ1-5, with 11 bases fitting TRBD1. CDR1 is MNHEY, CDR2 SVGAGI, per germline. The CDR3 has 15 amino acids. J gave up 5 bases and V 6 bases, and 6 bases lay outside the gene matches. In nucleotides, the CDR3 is TGTGCCAGCAGGAGGACAGGGGGCTCCGATCAGCCCCAGCATTTT. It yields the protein CASRRTGGSDQPQHF.

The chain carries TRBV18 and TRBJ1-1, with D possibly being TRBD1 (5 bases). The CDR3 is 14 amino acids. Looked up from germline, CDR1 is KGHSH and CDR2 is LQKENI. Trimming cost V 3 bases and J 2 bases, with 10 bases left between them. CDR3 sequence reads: CASSPETANTEAFF. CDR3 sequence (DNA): TGTGCCAGCTCACCTGAGACAGCTAACACTGAAGCTTTCTTT.

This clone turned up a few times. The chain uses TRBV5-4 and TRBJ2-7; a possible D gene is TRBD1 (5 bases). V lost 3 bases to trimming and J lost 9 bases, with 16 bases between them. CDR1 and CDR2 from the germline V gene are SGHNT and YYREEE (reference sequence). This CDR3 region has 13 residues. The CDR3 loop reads CASSSAHGAVQYF. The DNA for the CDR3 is TGTGCCAGCAGCTCGGCCCATGGGGCAGTGCAGTACTTC.

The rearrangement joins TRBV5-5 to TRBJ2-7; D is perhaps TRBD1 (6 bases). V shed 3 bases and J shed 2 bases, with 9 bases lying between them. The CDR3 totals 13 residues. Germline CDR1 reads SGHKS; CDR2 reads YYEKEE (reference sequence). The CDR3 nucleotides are TGTGCCAGCAGCTCGGACAGCGCCTACGAGCAGTACTTC. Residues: CASSSDSAYEQYF.

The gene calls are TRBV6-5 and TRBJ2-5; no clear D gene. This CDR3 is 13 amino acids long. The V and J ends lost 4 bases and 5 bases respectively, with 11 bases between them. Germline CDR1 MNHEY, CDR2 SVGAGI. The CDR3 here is CASSWAGKETQYF. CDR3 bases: TGTGCCAGCAGTTGGGCAGGAAAGGAGACCCAGTACTTC.

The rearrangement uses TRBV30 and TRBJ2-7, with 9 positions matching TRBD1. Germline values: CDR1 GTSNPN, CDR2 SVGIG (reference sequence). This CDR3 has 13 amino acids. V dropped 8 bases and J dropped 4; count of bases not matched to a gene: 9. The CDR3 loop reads CAAKQGAAYEQYF. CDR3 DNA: TGTGCCGCCAAACAGGGGGCGGCTTACGAGCAGTACTTC.

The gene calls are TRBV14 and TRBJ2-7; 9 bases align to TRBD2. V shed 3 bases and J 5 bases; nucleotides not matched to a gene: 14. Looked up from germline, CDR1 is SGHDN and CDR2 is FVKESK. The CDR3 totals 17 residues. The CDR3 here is CASSQMGAGGIIHEQYF. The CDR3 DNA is TGTGCCAGCAGCCAGATGGGAGCGGGGGGCATCATCCACGAGCAGTACTTC.

The chain's CDR3 is CASSFAGYNSPLHF. The CDR3 DNA reads TGTGCCAGCAGCTTTGCAGGGTATAATTCACCCCTCCACTTT. This sequence joins TRBV11-3 and TRBJ1-6; D may be TRBD1 (5 bases). Germline CDR1 SGHNT, CDR2 YENEEA. This CDR3 has 14 residues. Trimming removed 3 bases at V and 4 bases at J, with 7 bases between. Full variable domain (missing parts from reference TRBV11-3 and TRBJ1-6): EAGVVQSPRYKIIEKKQPVAFWCNPISGHNTLYWYLQNLGQGPELLIRYENEEAVDDSQLPKDRFSAERLKGVDSTLKIQPAELGDSAVYLCASSFAGYNSPLHFGNGTRLTVT.

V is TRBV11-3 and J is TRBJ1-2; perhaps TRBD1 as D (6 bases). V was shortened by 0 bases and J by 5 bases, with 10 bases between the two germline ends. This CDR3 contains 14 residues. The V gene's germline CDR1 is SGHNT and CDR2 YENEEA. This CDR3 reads CASSLELTGYGYTF. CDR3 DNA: TGTGCCAGCAGCTTAGAGCTTACAGGGTATGGCTACACCTTC.

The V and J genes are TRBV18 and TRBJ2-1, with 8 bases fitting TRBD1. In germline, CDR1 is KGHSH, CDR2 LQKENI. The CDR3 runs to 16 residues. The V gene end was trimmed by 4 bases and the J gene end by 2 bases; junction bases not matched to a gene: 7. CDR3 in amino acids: CASSRKQGVTYNEQFF. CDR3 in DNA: TGTGCCAGCTCACGTAAACAGGGGGTCACCTACAATGAGCAGTTCTTC.

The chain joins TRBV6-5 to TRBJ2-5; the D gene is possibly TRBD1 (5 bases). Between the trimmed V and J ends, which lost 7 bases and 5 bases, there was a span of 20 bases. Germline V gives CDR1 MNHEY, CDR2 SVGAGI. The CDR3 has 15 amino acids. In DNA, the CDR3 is TGTGCCAGCACCGAACGCGCAGGGCGCCCGGAGACCCAGTACTTC. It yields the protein CASTERAGRPETQYF.

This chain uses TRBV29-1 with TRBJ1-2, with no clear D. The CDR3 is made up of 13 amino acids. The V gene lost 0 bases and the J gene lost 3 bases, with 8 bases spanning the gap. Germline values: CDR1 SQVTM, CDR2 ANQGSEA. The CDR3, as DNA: TGCAGCGTTGAAGACTTCGGAGACTATGGCTACACCTTC. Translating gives CSVEDFGDYGYTF.

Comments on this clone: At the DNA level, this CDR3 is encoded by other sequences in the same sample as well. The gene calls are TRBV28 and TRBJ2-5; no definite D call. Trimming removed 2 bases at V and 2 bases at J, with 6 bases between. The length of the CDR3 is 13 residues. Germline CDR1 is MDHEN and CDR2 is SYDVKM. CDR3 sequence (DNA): TGTGCCAGCAGTTTAGGCAGGCAAGAGACCCAGTACTTC. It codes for CASSLGRQETQYF.

The CDR3 coding sequence is TGTGCCAGCAGTCAGGGACAATGGAGGTGGGAGCAGTTCTTC. This sequence encodes CASSQGQWRWEQFF. The chain recombines TRBV28 with TRBJ2-1, with a possible D match to TRBD1 (6 bases). The length of the CDR3 is 14 residues. Trimming removed 5 bases at V and 10 bases at J, with 18 bases between. Germline V gives CDR1 MDHEN, CDR2 SYDVKM. The full variable domain, rest sourced from reference TRBV28 and TRBJ2-1, is DVKVTQSSRYLVKRTGEKVFLECVQDMDHENMFWYRQDPGLGLRLIYFSYDVKMKEKGDIPEGYSVSREKKERFSLILESASTNQTSMYLCASSQGQWRWEQFFGPGTRLTVL.

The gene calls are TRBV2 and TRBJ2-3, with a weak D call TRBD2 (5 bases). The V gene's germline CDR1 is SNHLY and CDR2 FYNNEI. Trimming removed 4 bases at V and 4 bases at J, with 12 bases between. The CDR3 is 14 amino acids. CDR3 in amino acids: CASSATGIADTQYF. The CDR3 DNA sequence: TGTGCCAGCAGTGCCACGGGGATTGCAGATACGCAGTATTTT.

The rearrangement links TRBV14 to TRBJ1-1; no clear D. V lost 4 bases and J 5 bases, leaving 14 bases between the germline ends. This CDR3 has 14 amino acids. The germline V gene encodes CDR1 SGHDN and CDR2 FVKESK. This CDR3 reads CASSLFIGGTEAFF. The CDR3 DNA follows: TGTGCCAGCAGCCTTTTTATCGGAGGGACTGAAGCTTTCTTT.

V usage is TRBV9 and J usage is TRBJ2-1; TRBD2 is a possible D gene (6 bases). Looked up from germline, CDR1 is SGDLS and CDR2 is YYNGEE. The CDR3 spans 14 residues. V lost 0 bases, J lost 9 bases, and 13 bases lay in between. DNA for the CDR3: TGTGCCAGCAGCGTAGGCGGGGTTAGTTTTGAGCAGTTCTTC. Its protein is CASSVGGVSFEQFF.

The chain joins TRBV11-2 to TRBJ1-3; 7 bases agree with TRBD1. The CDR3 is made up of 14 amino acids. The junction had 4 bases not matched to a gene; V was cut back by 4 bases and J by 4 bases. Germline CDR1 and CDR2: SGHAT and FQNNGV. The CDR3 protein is CASSYTGVGNTIYF. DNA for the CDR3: TGTGCCAGCAGCTACACAGGGGTCGGAAACACCATATATTTT.

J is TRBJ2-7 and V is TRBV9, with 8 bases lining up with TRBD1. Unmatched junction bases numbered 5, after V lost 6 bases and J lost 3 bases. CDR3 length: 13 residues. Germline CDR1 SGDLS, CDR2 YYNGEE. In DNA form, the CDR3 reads TGTGCCAGCATTCCAGGGGGCATCTACGAGCAGTACTTC. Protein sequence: CASIPGGIYEQYF. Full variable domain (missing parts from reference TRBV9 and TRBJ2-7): DSGVTQTPKHLITATGQRVTLRCSPRSGDLSVYWYQQSLDQGLQFLIQYYNGEERAKGNILERFSAQQFPDLHSELNLSSLELGDSALYFCASIPGGIYEQYFGPGTRLTVT.

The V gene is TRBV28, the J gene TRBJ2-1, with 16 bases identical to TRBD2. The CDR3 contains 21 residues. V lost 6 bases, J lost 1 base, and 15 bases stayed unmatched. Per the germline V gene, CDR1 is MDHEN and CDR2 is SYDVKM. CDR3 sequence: CASRAPNPGLAGGRSYNEQFF. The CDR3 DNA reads TGTGCCAGCAGGGCGCCCAACCCGGGACTAGCGGGGGGGCGATCCTACAATGAGCAGTTCTTC.

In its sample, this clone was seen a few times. CDR3 sequence: CASRGVQGGPAQFF. In DNA, the CDR3 is TGTGCCAGTAGGGGAGTACAGGGGGGACCGGCGCAGTTCTTC. The chain employs TRBV19 and TRBJ2-1; the match to TRBD1 covers 8 bases. The germline CDR1 and CDR2 sequences are LNHDA and SQIVND (reference sequence). The CDR3 consists of 14 residues. J was trimmed by 12 bases and V by 6 bases; bases with no gene match: 13. Full variable domain (missing parts from reference TRBV19 and TRBJ2-1): DGGITQSPKYLFRKEGQNVTLSCEQNLNHDAMYWYRQDPGQGLRLIYYSQIVNDFQKGDIAEGYSVSREKKESFPLTVTSAQKNPTAFYLCASRGVQGGPAQFFGPGTRLTVL.

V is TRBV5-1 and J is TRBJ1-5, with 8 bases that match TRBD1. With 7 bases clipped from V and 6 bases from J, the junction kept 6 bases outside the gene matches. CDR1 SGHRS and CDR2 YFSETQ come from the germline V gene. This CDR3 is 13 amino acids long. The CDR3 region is CASSDRGGQPQHF. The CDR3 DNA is TGCGCCAGCTCTGACAGGGGAGGTCAGCCCCAGCATTTT.

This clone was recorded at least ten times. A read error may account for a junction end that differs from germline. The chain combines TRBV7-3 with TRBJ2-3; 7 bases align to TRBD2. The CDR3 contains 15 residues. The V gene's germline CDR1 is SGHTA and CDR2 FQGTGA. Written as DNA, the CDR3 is TGTGCCAGCAGCTTAGCCGGGGGGAGCATAGATACGCAGTATTTT. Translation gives CASSLAGGSIDTQYF.

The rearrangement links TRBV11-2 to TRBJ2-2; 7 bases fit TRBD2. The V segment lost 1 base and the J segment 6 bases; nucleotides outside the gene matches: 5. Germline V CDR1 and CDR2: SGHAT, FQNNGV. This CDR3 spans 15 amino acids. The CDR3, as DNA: TGTGCCAGCAGCTTAGTTGTGGGAGGGGCCGGGGAGCTGTTTTTT. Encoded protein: CASSLVVGGAGELFF.

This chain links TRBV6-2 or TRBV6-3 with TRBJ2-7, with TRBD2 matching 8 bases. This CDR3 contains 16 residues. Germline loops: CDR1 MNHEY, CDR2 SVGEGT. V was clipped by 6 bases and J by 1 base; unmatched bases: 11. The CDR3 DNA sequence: TGTGCCAGCAGCTCCACGACTAGCGTGGGTTCCTACGAGCAGTACTTC. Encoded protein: CASSSTTSVGSYEQYF.